The rows below give T cell receptor beta chains drawn from one sample of a study of OX40 agonist ivuxolimab in advanced cancers. Produced via immunoSEQ multiplex PCR; TCRdb's table is partial and in-frame only. The sample contains roughly 79,000 clones, 70% to 90% of which appear only once. Sequences were derived from CD4+ or CD8+ T cells sorted from blood, sampled in a trial of the OX40 agonist ivuxolimab. The receptor source for this set is an adult with an advanced solid tumor such as melanoma, head and neck, liver or kidney cancer. Both conserved end residues are part of each CDR3. The order of the fields is clone size, V gene, J gene, D gene, CDR3 protein, CDR3 DNA. D genes are given only for firm matches. Size tells how often a clone was seen (once, few, many) or the class of an expanded clone, and some rows leave it out.

-	TRBV25-1	TRBJ1-5	-	CASTQLRPYQGTNQPQHF	TGTGCCAGCACCCAACTACGGCCTTACCAGGGGACGAATCAGCCCCAGCATTTT
-	TRBV5-8	TRBJ1-6	TRBD1	CASSLLTGGNTSPLHF	TGTGCCAGCAGCCTCCTGACAGGGGGGAACACTTCACCCCTCCACTTT
-	TRBV6-1	TRBJ1-1	-	CASSGTLDTEAFF	TGTGCCAGCAGTGGGACCCTTGACACTGAAGCTTTCTTT
-	TRBV5-1	TRBJ2-7	TRBD1	CASSLEGQLSTTQYF	TGCGCCAGCAGCTTGGAGGGACAGTTATCTACGACGCAGTACTTC
-	TRBV19	TRBJ2-1	-	CASSIDRGLADNEQFF	TGTGCCAGTAGTATAGACCGGGGGCTAGCGGACAATGAGCAGTTCTTC
-	TRBV5-6	TRBJ2-7	-	CASSLWQGSSEQYF	TGTGCCAGCAGCTTGTGGCAGGGGAGCTCCGAGCAGTACTTC
-	TRBV6-6	TRBJ2-6	-	CASRNQGSGANVLTF	TGTGCCAGCAGGAACCAGGGCTCTGGGGCCAACGTCCTGACTTTC
-	TRBV5-1	TRBJ2-5	TRBD2	CASSLGGGIGGPKQETQYF	TGCGCCAGCAGCTTGGGGGGAGGGATTGGCGGACCCAAACAAGAGACCCAGTACTTC
-	TRBV19	TRBJ2-1	-	CASSNSGGGYNEQFF	TGTGCCAGTAGCAATTCAGGGGGAGGTTACAATGAGCAGTTCTTC
once	TRBV7-9	TRBJ2-5	TRBD2	CASSPAGLAGERGTQYF	TGTGCCAGCAGCCCCGCGGGACTAGCGGGAGAGAGGGGGACCCAGTACTTC
-	TRBV18	TRBJ1-3	-	CASSRSGDSGNTIYF	TGTGCCAGCTCACGATCAGGAGACTCTGGAAACACCATATATTTT
-	TRBV6-5	TRBJ1-5	-	CASSRDIRQPQHF	TGTGCCAGCAGCCGGGACATTCGTCAGCCCCAGCATTTT
-	TRBV5-1	TRBJ2-2	-	CASSLDGSMAGELFF	TGCGCCAGCAGCTTAGACGGGAGCATGGCCGGGGAGCTGTTTTTT
-	TRBV9	TRBJ2-6	-	CASSVGTGLSGANVLTF	TGTGCCAGCAGCGTAGGAACAGGACTCTCTGGGGCCAACGTCCTGACTTTC
-	TRBV5-6	TRBJ1-1	-	CASSLVGGQSDFF	TGTGCCAGCAGCTTGGTGGGGGGCCAGTCGGATTTCTTT
-	TRBV7-2	TRBJ2-5	-	CASSTKTGGMETQYF	TGTGCCAGCAGCACTAAGACAGGAGGGATGGAGACCCAGTACTTC
-	TRBV28	TRBJ1-5	-	CASSFSAGISNQPQHF	TGTGCCAGCAGTTTCTCGGCAGGCATTAGCAATCAGCCCCAGCATTTT
-	TRBV5-1	TRBJ2-1	TRBD2	CASSLRLRGDNEQFF	TGCGCCAGCAGCTTGAGGTTGCGGGGGGACAATGAGCAGTTCTTC
-	TRBV6-6	TRBJ2-1	TRBD2	CASSDPSGRAYNEQFF	TGTGCCAGCAGCGACCCTAGCGGGAGGGCTTACAATGAGCAGTTCTTC
-	TRBV6-6	TRBJ1-2	TRBD1	CASSYGRGPHYGYTF	TGTGCCAGCAGTTACGGCAGGGGGCCCCACTATGGCTACACCTTC
-	TRBV6-5	TRBJ1-6	-	CASSYSSRFSPLHF	TGTGCCAGCAGTTACTCGTCCAGGTTTTCACCCCTCCACTTT
-	TRBV29-1	TRBJ2-5	TRBD1	CSVVGTGTPGQYF	TGCAGCGTTGTAGGGACAGGGACCCCCGGGCAGTACTTC
-	TRBV19	TRBJ1-2	-	CASSITGINYGYTF	TGTGCCAGTAGTATAACAGGCATTAACTATGGCTACACCTTC
once	TRBV29-1	TRBJ2-1	-	CSVERGHEQFF	TGCAGCGTTGAGCGGGGCCATGAGCAGTTCTTC
-	TRBV7-9	TRBJ2-1	-	CASSLALLYNEQFF	TGTGCCAGCAGCTTAGCACTTCTTTACAATGAGCAGTTCTTC
-	TRBV6-1	TRBJ1-5	-	CASSEALPARGDQPQHF	TGTGCCAGCAGTGAAGCGCTTCCAGCCCGGGGGGATCAGCCCCAGCATTTT
-	TRBV28	TRBJ1-1	TRBD1	CASAYPGQMNTEAFF	TGTGCCAGCGCATATCCGGGACAGATGAACACTGAAGCTTTCTTT
-	TRBV11-3	TRBJ2-3	TRBD2	CASSSPGLQGDTQYF	TGTGCCAGCAGCTCGCCGGGACTACAAGGGGATACGCAGTATTTT
-	TRBV7-7	TRBJ2-5	-	CASSAGGQETQYF	TGTGCTAGCAGCGCGGGTGGGCAAGAGACCCAGTACTTC
once	TRBV28	TRBJ1-2	TRBD1	CASSPSTGDSYGYTF	TGTGCCAGCAGTCCCTCGACAGGGGATAGCTATGGCTACACCTTC
-	TRBV19	TRBJ1-2	TRBD1	CASSTLDRGNYGYTF	TGTGCCAGTAGTACCTTGGACAGGGGTAACTATGGCTACACCTTC
-	TRBV19	TRBJ2-7	TRBD1	CASSIAAQGAPYEQYF	TGTGCCAGTAGTATAGCCGCACAGGGGGCCCCCTACGAGCAGTACTTC
-	TRBV28	TRBJ2-1	TRBD2	CASSPSGRGSYNEQFF	TGTGCCAGCAGCCCTAGCGGGAGAGGGTCCTACAATGAGCAGTTCTTC
-	TRBV5-4	TRBJ2-7	TRBD2	CASSLRLADTYEQYF	TGTGCCAGCAGCCTTAGACTAGCGGATACCTACGAGCAGTACTTC
-	TRBV5-4	TRBJ2-3	TRBD2	CASSYGTRPDTQYF	TGTGCCAGCAGCTACGGGACTAGGCCAGATACGCAGTATTTT
-	TRBV7-6	TRBJ2-7	-	CASSLVTGVTYEQYF	TGTGCCAGCAGCTTAGTAACAGGAGTAACCTACGAGCAGTACTTC
-	TRBV19	TRBJ1-1	TRBD1	CASSIPRTGSRTEAFF	TGTGCCAGTAGTATCCCCCGGACAGGGAGTAGGACTGAAGCTTTCTTT
-	TRBV19	TRBJ1-1	-	CASSAPSNRAIGTEAFF	TGTGCCAGTAGTGCCCCCTCAAATCGGGCCATAGGCACTGAAGCTTTCTTT
-	TRBV7-9	TRBJ2-7	-	CASSPSRGARYYEQYF	TGTGCCAGCAGCCCAAGTCGGGGGGCGCGGTATTACGAGCAGTACTTC
-	TRBV5-4	TRBJ1-3	-	CASSLNQGGNTIYF	TGTGCCAGCAGCTTAAACCAAGGAGGAAACACCATATATTTT
-	TRBV5-1	TRBJ1-1	-	CASSLGAGPVNTEAFF	TGCGCCAGCAGCTTGGGAGCAGGGCCGGTAAACACTGAAGCTTTCTTT
few	TRBV28	TRBJ1-5	TRBD1	CASERQGIQPQHF	TGTGCCAGCGAAAGACAGGGAATTCAGCCCCAGCATTTT
-	TRBV2	TRBJ2-7	-	CASSGGRGLSHEQYF	TGTGCCAGCAGTGGTGGGAGGGGGCTGTCCCACGAGCAGTACTTC
-	TRBV7-9	TRBJ2-1	TRBD2	CASRRLAGEEFF	TGTGCCAGCAGAAGACTAGCGGGGGAGGAGTTCTTC
once	TRBV5-1	TRBJ2-1	TRBD2	CASSFPSGDLSSYNEQFF	TGCGCCAGCAGCTTTCCCAGCGGGGACTTGAGCTCCTACAATGAGCAGTTCTTC
-	TRBV7-9	TRBJ2-7	-	CASSDQGPRGQYF	TGTGCCAGCAGCGACCAGGGCCCCCGGGGGCAGTACTTC
-	TRBV14	TRBJ2-1	-	CASSPTWAGEQFF	TGTGCCAGCAGCCCCACGTGGGCAGGTGAGCAGTTCTTC
-	TRBV6-1	TRBJ1-4	TRBD1	CASNRGQGEGEKLFF	TGTGCCAGCAACCGAGGACAGGGAGAAGGTGAAAAACTGTTTTTT
-	TRBV4-1	TRBJ1-1	-	CASSRPSWNTEAFF	TGCGCCAGCAGCCGCCCCTCGTGGAACACTGAAGCTTTCTTT
-	TRBV5-1	TRBJ2-7	TRBD2	CASSSLAGVVDEQYF	TGCGCCAGCAGCTCCCTAGCGGGAGTGGTTGACGAGCAGTACTTC